One and the same sample provided the 6 T cell receptor beta chains below, sequenced in a study of glioma-infiltrating T cells. TCR alpha and beta CDR3 regions were amplified from RNA using iRepertoire nested multiplex PCR. MiXCR, run by TCRdb on the multiplex PCR reads, gives a single entry per CDR3 protein. The profile covers under 4,000 distinct CDR3 sequences, with approximately 86% appearing a single time and 30% to 40% taken by the ten largest. The sequenced material came from glioma tissue, nonneoplastic brain tissue, or PBMCs (not recorded which). Source of these receptors: a human donor with low-grade glioma or glioblastoma, undergoing nonglioma brain surgery, or in good health (not recorded which).

As concerns this clonotype: This beta chain lies outside the target of a library built for alpha chains; its clone size means little. V is TRBV20-1 and J is TRBJ1-3; D remains unclear. CDR3 size: 15 residues. The germline V gene encodes CDR1 DFQATT and CDR2 SNEGSKA (reference sequence). Deletions cut 0 bases from V and 6 bases from J, with 15 bases between. The CDR3 DNA reads TGCAGTGCTAGAGATGGGCAGACATCGTCAAACACCATATATTTT. Translating gives CSARDGQTSSNTIYF.

Details on this clonotype: The library was prepared for alpha chains; this beta chain is a stray read, so its frequency means little. The chain has TRBV14 and TRBJ2-7; 10 bases agree with TRBD1. Germline V lookup: CDR1 SGHDN, CDR2 FVKESK. The CDR3 totals 19 residues. Losses at the gene ends were 4 bases for V and 0 bases for J; bases not matched to a gene: 15. CDR3 protein: CASSPHPGQGPLSSYEQYF. The CDR3 DNA sequence: TGTGCCAGCAGCCCCCATCCGGGACAGGGGCCTCTTAGCTCCTACGAGCAGTACTTC.

In this sample, this clonotype is large (0.1 to 1%). This beta chain lies outside the target of a library built for alpha chains; its clone size means little. The chain links TRBV6-4 to TRBJ2-1, with 10 bases matching TRBD2. This CDR3 is 16 amino acids long. V lost 3 bases and J lost 0; bases outside the gene matches: 2. Germline loops: CDR1 MRHNA, CDR2 SNTAGT. CDR3 nucleotides: TGTGCCAGCAGTGAAGCGGGGGGGAGCTCCTACAATGAGCAGTTCTTC. It encodes CASSEAGGSSYNEQFF.

On this clonotype: Little can be read into the size of this beta chain, an off-target read in a library designed for alpha chains. The gene calls are TRBV4-1 and TRBJ2-3; D remains unclear. CDR3 size: 12 residues. The V and J ends lost 7 bases and 3 bases respectively, with 8 bases between them. Germline CDR1 MGHRA, CDR2 YSYEKL. CDR3 sequence: CASMGSTDTQYF. The CDR3 bases are TGCGCCAGCATGGGGTCGACAGATACGCAGTATTTT.

Of note for this clonotype: The library was designed around alpha chains, so this beta chain is a stray read whose abundance carries little weight. The rearrangement uses TRBV28 and TRBJ1-5; no reliable D call. The CDR3 consists of 16 residues. The V gene's germline CDR1 is MDHEN and CDR2 SYDVKM. Trimming stripped 2 bases from V and 0 bases from J, with 11 bases between. Written as DNA, the CDR3 is TGTGCCAGCAGTTTAAATCCGGGCCTTAGCAATCAGCCCCAGCATTTT. This sequence encodes CASSLNPGLSNQPQHF.

Only a few counts were recorded for this clonotype. This beta chain came through as a stray read in a library set up for alpha chains, and its size says little. V gene TRBV27 combines with J gene TRBJ1-5; perhaps TRBD1 as D (6 bases). Trimming took off 5 bases at V and 2 bases at J, with 13 bases between the two ends. Germline values: CDR1 MNHEY, CDR2 SMNVEV (reference sequence). CDR3 length: 15 amino acids. The CDR3 region has the DNA TGTGCCAGCAGTCCCTACAGGGTCCGCAATCAGCCCCAGCATTTT. The encoded protein is CASSPYRVRNQPQHF.